The clone carrying this TCR beta chain was counted a few times. Its antigen is still unknown. The germline gives CDR1 LGHNA, CDR2 YNFKEQ. The CDR3 has 16 residues. V dropped 1 base and J dropped 6; count of bases not matched to a gene: 5. TCRdb redid the calling of the 5' RACE reads with MiXCR, one entry per CDR3 protein. The sample includes 120,000 to 150,000 distinct CDR3 sequences, roughly 19% of them seen just once. The source of the sample is a study of T-cell memory formation after mild COVID-19. As for the study in general: There were largely donor-specific TCR clusters.

Study results and limitations: Later expanders leaned CD4+, whereas clones that contracted between day 15 and 85 were balanced CD4/CD8. Pre-infection memory already had some responding clones, implying cross-reactive memory joined. Contracting CD4+ clones sat mainly in CM and EM; CD8+ in EMRA.

Sequencing was done on a sample of PBMCs or a T cell subset sorted from them (not recorded which). The rearrangement uses TRBV4-2 and TRBJ2-3; TRBD2 aligns across 12 bases. The TCR comes from an adult woman who had mild COVID-19 (a few samples of this study predate the infection). Cell type and time point are not known. The CDR3 spells CASSQASGGALDTQYF. The CDR3 nucleotides read TGTGCCAGCAGCCAAGCTAGCGGGGGGGCCCTCGATACGCAGTATTTT.